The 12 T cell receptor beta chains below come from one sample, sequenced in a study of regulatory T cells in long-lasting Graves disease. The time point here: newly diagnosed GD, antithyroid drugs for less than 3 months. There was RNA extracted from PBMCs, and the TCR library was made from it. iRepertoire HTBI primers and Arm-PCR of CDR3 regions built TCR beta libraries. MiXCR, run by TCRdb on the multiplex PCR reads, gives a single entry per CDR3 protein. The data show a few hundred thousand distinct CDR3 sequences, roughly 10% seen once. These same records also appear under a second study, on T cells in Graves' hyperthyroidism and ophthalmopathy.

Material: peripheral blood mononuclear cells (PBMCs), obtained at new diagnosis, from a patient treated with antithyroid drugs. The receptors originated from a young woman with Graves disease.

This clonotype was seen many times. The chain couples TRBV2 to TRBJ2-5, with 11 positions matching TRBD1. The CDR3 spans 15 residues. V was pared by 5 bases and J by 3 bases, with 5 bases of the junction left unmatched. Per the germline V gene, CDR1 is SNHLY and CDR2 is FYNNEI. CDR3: CASSRDRGKEETQYF. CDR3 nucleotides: TGTGCCAGCAGTCGGGACAGGGGGAAGGAAGAGACCCAGTACTTC.

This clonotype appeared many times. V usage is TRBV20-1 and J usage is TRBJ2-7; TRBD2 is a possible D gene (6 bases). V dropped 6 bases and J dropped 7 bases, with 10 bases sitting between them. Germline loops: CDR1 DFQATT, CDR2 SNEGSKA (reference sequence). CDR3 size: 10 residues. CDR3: CSAGSREQYF. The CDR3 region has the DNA TGCAGTGCCGGGAGTCGTGAGCAGTACTTC.

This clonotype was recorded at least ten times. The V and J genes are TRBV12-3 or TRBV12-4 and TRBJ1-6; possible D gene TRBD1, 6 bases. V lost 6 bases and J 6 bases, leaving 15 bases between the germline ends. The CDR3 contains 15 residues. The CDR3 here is CASRLRGAVNSPLHF. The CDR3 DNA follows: TGTGCCAGCAGACTCCGGGGGGCGGTTAATTCACCCCTCCACTTT.

This chain's CDR3 is CSVVTGATNEKLFF. The CDR3 bases are TGCAGCGTCGTAACAGGGGCAACTAATGAAAAACTGTTTTTT. This rearrangement joins TRBV29-1 to TRBJ1-4; 7 bases align to TRBD1. This CDR3 contains 14 residues. V gave up 6 bases and J gave up 0 bases; unmatched junction bases: 4. Germline CDR1 reads SQVTM; CDR2 reads ANQGSEA.

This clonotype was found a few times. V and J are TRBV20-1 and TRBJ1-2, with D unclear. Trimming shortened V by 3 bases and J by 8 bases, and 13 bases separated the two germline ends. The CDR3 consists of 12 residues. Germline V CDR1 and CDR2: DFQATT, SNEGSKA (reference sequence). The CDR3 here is CSASLANQGYTF. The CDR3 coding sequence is TGCAGTGCTAGTCTGGCAAATCAAGGCTACACCTTC.

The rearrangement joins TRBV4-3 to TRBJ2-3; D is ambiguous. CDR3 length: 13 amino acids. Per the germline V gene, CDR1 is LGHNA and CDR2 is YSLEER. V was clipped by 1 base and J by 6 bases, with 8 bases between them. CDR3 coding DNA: TGCGCCAGCAGCCAAGCCCAAAGGGATACGCAGTATTTT. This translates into CASSQAQRDTQYF.

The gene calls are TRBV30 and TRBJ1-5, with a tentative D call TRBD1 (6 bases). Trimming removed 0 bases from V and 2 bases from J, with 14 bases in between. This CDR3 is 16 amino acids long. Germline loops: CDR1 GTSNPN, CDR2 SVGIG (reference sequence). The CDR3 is CAWSVPGAVGNQPQHF. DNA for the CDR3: TGTGCCTGGAGTGTCCCAGGGGCCGTAGGCAATCAGCCCCAGCATTTT.

The DNA for the CDR3 is TGCAGCGTTGGCGGGAGAGTCTCCGAGCAGTACTTC. Its protein is CSVGGRVSEQYF. V gene TRBV29-1 combines with J gene TRBJ2-7; 7 positions match TRBD2. CDR1 is SQVTM and CDR2 is ANQGSEA in the germline V gene. The CDR3 contains 12 residues. The V gene end was trimmed by 4 bases and the J gene end by 6 bases; junction bases not matched to a gene: 6.

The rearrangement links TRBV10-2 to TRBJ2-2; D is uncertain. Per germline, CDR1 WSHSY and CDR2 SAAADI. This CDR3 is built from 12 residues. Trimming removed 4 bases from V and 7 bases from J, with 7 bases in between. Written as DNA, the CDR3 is TGCGCCAGCAGTGTGGCAGGCGGGGAGCTGTTTTTT. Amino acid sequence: CASSVAGGELFF.

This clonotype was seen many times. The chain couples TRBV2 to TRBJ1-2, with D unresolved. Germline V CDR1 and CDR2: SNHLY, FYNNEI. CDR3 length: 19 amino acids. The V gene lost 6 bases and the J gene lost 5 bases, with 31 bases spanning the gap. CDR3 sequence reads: CASSLRTGKAGPARYGYTF. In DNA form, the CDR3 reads TGTGCCAGCAGCCTCCGGACCGGGAAGGCCGGCCCCGCGAGGTATGGCTACACCTTC.

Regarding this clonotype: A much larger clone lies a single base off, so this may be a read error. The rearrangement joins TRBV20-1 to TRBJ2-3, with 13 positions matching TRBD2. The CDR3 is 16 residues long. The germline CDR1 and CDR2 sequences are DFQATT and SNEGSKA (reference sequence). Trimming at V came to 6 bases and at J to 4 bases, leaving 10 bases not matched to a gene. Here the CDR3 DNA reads TGCAGTGCCTGGACTAGCGGGAGAACTAGCTCAGATACGCAGTATTTT. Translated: CSAWTSGRTSSDTQYF.

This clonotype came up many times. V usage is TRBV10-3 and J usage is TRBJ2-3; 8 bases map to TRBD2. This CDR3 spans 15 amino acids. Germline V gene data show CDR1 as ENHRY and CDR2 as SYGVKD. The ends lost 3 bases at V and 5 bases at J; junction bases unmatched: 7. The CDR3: CAISEERESVDTQYF. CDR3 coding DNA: TGTGCCATCAGTGAAGAGCGGGAGTCAGTAGATACGCAGTATTTT.